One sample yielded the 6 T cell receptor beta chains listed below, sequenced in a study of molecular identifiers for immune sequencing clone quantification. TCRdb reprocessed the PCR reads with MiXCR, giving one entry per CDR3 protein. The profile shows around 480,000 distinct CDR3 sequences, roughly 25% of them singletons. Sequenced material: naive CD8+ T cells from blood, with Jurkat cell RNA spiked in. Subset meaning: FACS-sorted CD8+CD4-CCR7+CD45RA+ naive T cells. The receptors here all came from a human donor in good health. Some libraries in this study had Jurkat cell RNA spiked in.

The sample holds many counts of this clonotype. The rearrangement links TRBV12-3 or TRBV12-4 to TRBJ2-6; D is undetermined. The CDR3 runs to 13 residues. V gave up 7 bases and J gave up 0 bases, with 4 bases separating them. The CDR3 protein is CASKGSGANVLTF. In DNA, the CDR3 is TGTGCCAGCAAAGGCTCTGGGGCCAACGTCCTGACTTTC.

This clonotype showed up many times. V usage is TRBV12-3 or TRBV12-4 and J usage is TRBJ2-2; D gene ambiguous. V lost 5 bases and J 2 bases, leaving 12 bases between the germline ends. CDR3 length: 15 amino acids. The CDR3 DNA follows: TGTGCCAGCAGTCTCTGGACGGTTAACACCGGGGAGCTGTTTTTT. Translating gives CASSLWTVNTGELFF.

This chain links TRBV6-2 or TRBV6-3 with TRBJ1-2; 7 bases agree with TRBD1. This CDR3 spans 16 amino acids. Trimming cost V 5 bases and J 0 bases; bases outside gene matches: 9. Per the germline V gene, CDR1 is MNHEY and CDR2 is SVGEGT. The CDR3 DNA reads TGTGCCAGCAGTCGGACAGGCCCGATTGCTAACTATGGCTACACCTTC. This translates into CASSRTGPIANYGYTF.

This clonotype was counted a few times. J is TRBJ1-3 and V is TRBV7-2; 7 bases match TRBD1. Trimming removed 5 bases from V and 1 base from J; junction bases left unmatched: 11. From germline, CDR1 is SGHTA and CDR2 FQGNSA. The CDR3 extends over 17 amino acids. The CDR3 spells CASSPWTGPSSGNTIYF. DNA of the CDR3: TGTGCCAGCAGCCCATGGACAGGACCCTCATCTGGAAACACCATATATTTT.

The DNA of the CDR3 is TGTGCCAGCAGCGCGGGACTCGCTTACAATGAGCAGTTCTTC. Residues: CASSAGLAYNEQFF. J is TRBJ2-1 and V is TRBV2; TRBD2 might be the D (6 bases). CDR1 and CDR2 (germline): SNHLY, FYNNEI. This CDR3 contains 14 residues. Trimming cost V 6 bases and J 4 bases, with 13 bases left between them.

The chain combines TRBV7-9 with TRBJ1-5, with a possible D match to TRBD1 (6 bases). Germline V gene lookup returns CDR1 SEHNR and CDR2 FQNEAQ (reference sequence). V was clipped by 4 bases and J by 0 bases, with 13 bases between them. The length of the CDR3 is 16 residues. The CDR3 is CASSSHSDSSNQPQHF. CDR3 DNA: TGTGCCAGCAGCTCCCATTCGGACAGTAGCAATCAGCCCCAGCATTTT.